The 8 T cell receptor beta chains in this list originate from one sample, sequenced in a study of T cell responses to AZD1222 COVID-19 vaccine. Profiling relied on immunoSEQ multiplex PCR, and the TCRdb table lists in-frame clones only, not all of them. The repertoire holds 80,000 to 100,000 clones, with around 88% as singletons. The source was peripheral blood, collected 28 days after the second AZD1222 dose. Source of these receptors: an adult who received the AZD1222 COVID-19 vaccine.

The gene calls are TRBV6-2 or TRBV6-3 and TRBJ1-3; weak D call: TRBD1 (5 bases). V lost 5 bases and J 7 bases, leaving 12 bases between the germline ends. Per germline, CDR1 MNHEY and CDR2 SVGEGT. This CDR3 has 13 amino acids. The CDR3 sequence is CASSPHRGNTIYF. The CDR3 DNA is TGTGCCAGCAGTCCCCATCGGGGGAACACCATATATTTT.

The chain recombines TRBV7-2 with TRBJ2-5; 12 bases line up with TRBD2. Trimming removed 2 bases from V and 5 bases from J; junction bases left unmatched: 3. Germline V gene data show CDR1 as SGHTA and CDR2 as FQGNSA. The CDR3 totals 15 residues. CDR3 protein: CASSLLAGGLETQYF. CDR3 DNA: TGTGCCAGCAGCTTACTAGCGGGGGGGCTTGAGACCCAGTACTTC.

This clone was counted once. This chain links TRBV7-6 with TRBJ1-5; D remains ambiguous. V lost 2 bases and J lost 0, with 8 bases in between. Germline V CDR1 and CDR2: SGHVS, FNYEAQ. The CDR3 extends over 15 amino acids. The CDR3, as DNA: TGTGCCAGCAGCTTATCGGATAATAGCAATCAGCCCCAGCATTTT. As protein: CASSLSDNSNQPQHF.

The chain employs TRBV7-6 and TRBJ1-2; weak D call: TRBD1 (5 bases). The V and J ends lost 5 bases and 9 bases respectively, with 19 bases between them. The CDR3 sequence is 14 residues long. The germline CDR1 and CDR2 sequences are SGHVS and FNYEAQ. The CDR3 region is CASSETVGSGSYTF. As DNA, the CDR3 is TGTGCCAGCAGCGAGACAGTAGGTAGTGGTAGCTACACCTTC.

The chain recombines TRBV7-2 with TRBJ1-2; 11 bases fit TRBD1. CDR3 size: 16 residues. In germline, CDR1 is SGHTA, CDR2 FQGNSA. Trimming at V came to 0 bases and at J to 6 bases, leaving 6 bases not matched to a gene. CDR3 residues: CASSLAVGQGEHGYTF. The DNA for the CDR3 is TGTGCCAGCAGCTTAGCGGTGGGACAGGGGGAGCATGGCTACACCTTC.

The chain links TRBV30 to TRBJ2-1; 8 nucleotides match TRBD2. The V gene end was trimmed by 7 bases and the J gene end by 7 bases; junction bases not matched to a gene: 12. Germline assignment: CDR1 GTSNPN and CDR2 SVGIG (reference sequence). CDR3 length equals 14 residues. In DNA, the CDR3 is TGTGCCTACTATCCCACGGGGGGGCGAAATGAGCAGTTCTTC. It yields the protein CAYYPTGGRNEQFF.

This sequence joins TRBV6-5 and TRBJ1-1, with D perhaps TRBD1 (6 bases). Germline-derived CDR1 and CDR2 are MNHEY and SVGAGI. Deletions cut 2 bases from V and 4 bases from J, with 11 bases between. This CDR3 contains 14 residues. CDR3 in amino acids: CASSYTGQPTEAFF. DNA for the CDR3: TGTGCCAGCAGTTACACCGGACAGCCCACTGAAGCTTTCTTT.

The rearrangement joins TRBV3-1 (or the pseudogene TRBV3-2) to TRBJ1-5; 7 nucleotides align to TRBD1. The CDR3 consists of 13 residues. J lost 6 bases, V lost 4 bases, and 3 bases had no gene match. Germline V gene lookup returns CDR1 LGHDT and CDR2 YNNKEL (reference sequence). The CDR3 region has the DNA TGTGCCAGCAGCCCAGGGGGAGGTCAGCCCCAGCATTTT. This gives the protein CASSPGGGQPQHF.